This T cell receptor (beta chain) was profiled in a study of shared clonotypes between healthy human individuals. Broader study findings: Some clonotypes were shared by all four sorted-subset donors, while others were not shared. The non-shared ones had lower generation probabilities than the shared ones.

The germline V gene encodes CDR1 SQVTM and CDR2 ANQGSEA. The ends lost 7 bases at V and 7 bases at J; junction bases unmatched: 10. This CDR3 contains 14 residues. For this clone: Its specificity is not known.

Deep-level assay runs were performed. The data were produced by immunoSEQ multiplex PCR, yet TCRdb's version contains in-frame clones alone and is incomplete. The table has some 2.4 million clones, under 95% seen once. The receptor was isolated from a man younger than 35 in good health. Some clones in this sample may be carry-over from other donors' samples. This sequence joins TRBV29-1 and TRBJ2-1, with 10 bases fitting TRBD1. The specimen was naive CD4+ T cells from PBMCs. Described subset: CD45RA+ positively selected. The CDR3 DNA sequence: TGCAGCGCATCCGGGACAGGGGCCTGGAATGAGCAGTTCTTC. It codes for CSASGTGAWNEQFF.